This T cell receptor (beta chain) was identified in a study of blood T cell repertoires in COVID-19. Whole-study context: T cells, B-cell-depleted T cells, or PBMCs provided the cDNA or gDNA that served as material.

Generated by immunoSEQ multiplex PCR, the TCRdb table keeps only in-frame clones and is missing some. The data hold about 120,000 clones, with roughly 79% observed a single time. This TCR was sampled from a man aged 65-85 years with acute or convalescent COVID-19. Source material: peripheral blood.

The CDR3 DNA reads as TGTGCCAGCAGGGGTGGGCTGGCCTACGAGCAGTACTTC. It translates to CASRGGLAYEQYF. J is TRBJ2-7 and V is TRBV12-3 or TRBV12-4; D ambiguous. The CDR3 extends over 13 amino acids. V was cut by 6 bases and J by 2 bases, with 11 bases left in between.